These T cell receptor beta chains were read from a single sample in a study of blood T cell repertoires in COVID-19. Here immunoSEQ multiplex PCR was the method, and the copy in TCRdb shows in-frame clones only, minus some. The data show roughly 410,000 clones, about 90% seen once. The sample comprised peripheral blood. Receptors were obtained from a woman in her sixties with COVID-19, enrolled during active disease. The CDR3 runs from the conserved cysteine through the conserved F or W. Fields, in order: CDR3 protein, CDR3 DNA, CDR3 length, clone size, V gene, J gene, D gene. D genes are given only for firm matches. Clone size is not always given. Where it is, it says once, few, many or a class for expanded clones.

CDR3aa: CASSDNRQGNIQYF
CDR3nt: TGTGCCAGCAGTGACAACCGACAGGGAAACATTCAGTACTTC
len: 14
abundance: NA
v_gene: TRBV9
j_gene: TRBJ2-4
d_gene: TRBD1

CDR3aa: CASSSPYSGKAYEQYF
CDR3nt: TGTGCCAGCAGTTCCCCCTATAGCGGGAAAGCCTACGAGCAGTACTTC
len: 16
abundance: once
v_gene: TRBV27
j_gene: TRBJ2-7
d_gene: TRBD2

CDR3aa: CASSFAGSQTQYF
CDR3nt: TGTGCCAGCAGTTTCGCTGGTAGCCAGACCCAGTACTTC
len: 13
abundance: NA
v_gene: TRBV27
j_gene: TRBJ2-5
d_gene: NA

CDR3aa: CASSPAEVLGAQHF
CDR3nt: TGTGCCAGCAGTCCCGCCGAGGTCCTCGGGGCCCAGCATTTT
len: 14
abundance: once
v_gene: TRBV27
j_gene: TRBJ1-5
d_gene: NA

CDR3aa: CASSLTRGNTIYF
CDR3nt: TGTGCCAGCAGTTTAACCAGGGGAAACACCATATATTTT
len: 13
abundance: NA
v_gene: TRBV6-5
j_gene: TRBJ1-3
d_gene: NA

CDR3aa: CASITGLSNQPQHF
CDR3nt: TGCGCCAGCATAACAGGGCTTAGCAATCAGCCCCAGCATTTT
len: 14
abundance: once
v_gene: TRBV10-2
j_gene: TRBJ1-5
d_gene: NA

CDR3aa: CSVLAGPYNEQFF
CDR3nt: TGCAGCGTTTTGGCGGGGCCCTACAATGAGCAGTTCTTC
len: 13
abundance: NA
v_gene: TRBV29-1
j_gene: TRBJ2-1
d_gene: NA

CDR3aa: CASSLGGTGGGNQPQHF
CDR3nt: TGCGCCAGCAGCTTGGGAGGGACAGGGGGCGGAAATCAGCCCCAGCATTTT
len: 17
abundance: NA
v_gene: TRBV5-1
j_gene: TRBJ1-5
d_gene: TRBD1

CDR3aa: CASSYSWGQNYEQYF
CDR3nt: TGTGCCAGCAGTTACTCGTGGGGCCAGAACTACGAGCAGTACTTC
len: 15
abundance: NA
v_gene: TRBV6-6
j_gene: TRBJ2-7
d_gene: NA

CDR3aa: CASSFGTDYEQYF
CDR3nt: TGTGCCAGCAGCTTCGGGACAGATTACGAGCAGTACTTC
len: 13
abundance: few
v_gene: TRBV11-2
j_gene: TRBJ2-7
d_gene: TRBD1

CDR3aa: CASSPRPVSGEKLFF
CDR3nt: TGTGCCAGCAGCCCTCGACCGGTATCCGGGGAAAAACTGTTTTTT
len: 15
abundance: once
v_gene: TRBV3-1/TRBV3-2
j_gene: TRBJ1-4
d_gene: NA

CDR3aa: CASSSTGVVTNEKLFF
CDR3nt: TGCGCCAGCAGCTCAACAGGGGTTGTAACTAATGAAAAACTGTTTTTT
len: 16
abundance: NA
v_gene: TRBV5-1
j_gene: TRBJ1-4
d_gene: TRBD1

CDR3aa: CASRRTSGGVAVSTDTQYF
CDR3nt: TGTGCCAGCAGGCGAACTAGCGGGGGGGTTGCTGTAAGCACAGATACGCAGTATTTT
len: 19
abundance: once
v_gene: TRBV7-2
j_gene: TRBJ2-3
d_gene: TRBD2

CDR3aa: CASSLGQGHGYTF
CDR3nt: TGCGCCAGCAGCTTGGGCCAGGGTCATGGCTACACCTTC
len: 13
abundance: NA
v_gene: TRBV5-1
j_gene: TRBJ1-2
d_gene: NA

CDR3aa: CATSTGVNTEAFF
CDR3nt: TGTGCCACTTCGACAGGAGTGAACACTGAAGCTTTCTTT
len: 13
abundance: NA
v_gene: TRBV19
j_gene: TRBJ1-1
d_gene: NA

CDR3aa: CASSYGSISSYNEQFF
CDR3nt: TGTGCCAGCAGTTACGGTAGCATTAGCTCCTACAATGAGCAGTTCTTC
len: 16
abundance: few
v_gene: TRBV6-6
j_gene: TRBJ2-1
d_gene: NA

CDR3aa: CASSVGTGELYGYTF
CDR3nt: TGCGCCAGCAGCGTTGGGACAGGGGAACTCTATGGCTACACCTTC
len: 15
abundance: NA
v_gene: TRBV5-1
j_gene: TRBJ1-2
d_gene: TRBD1

CDR3aa: CASSFWSDTDTQYF
CDR3nt: TGCGCCAGCAGCTTTTGGAGTGACACAGATACGCAGTATTTT
len: 14
abundance: NA
v_gene: TRBV5-1
j_gene: TRBJ2-3
d_gene: NA

CDR3aa: CAWGDSQNIQYF
CDR3nt: TGTGCCTGGGGGGACAGCCAAAACATTCAGTACTTC
len: 12
abundance: NA
v_gene: TRBV30
j_gene: TRBJ2-4
d_gene: TRBD1

CDR3aa: CASSTLDRGRHTEAFF
CDR3nt: TGTGCCAGTAGTACTCTCGACAGGGGTCGGCACACTGAAGCTTTCTTT
len: 16
abundance: NA
v_gene: TRBV19
j_gene: TRBJ1-1
d_gene: TRBD1

CDR3aa: CASSSPLGLANLGDEQFF
CDR3nt: TGCGCCAGCAGCTCGCCTCTGGGACTAGCTAATTTGGGAGATGAGCAGTTCTTC
len: 18
abundance: NA
v_gene: TRBV5-1
j_gene: TRBJ2-1
d_gene: TRBD2

CDR3aa: CASSIKSYTRYGYTF
CDR3nt: TGTGCCAGTAGTATTAAGTCGTACACCCGCTATGGCTACACCTTC
len: 15
abundance: NA
v_gene: TRBV19
j_gene: TRBJ1-2
d_gene: NA

CDR3aa: CASSLLANSPLHF
CDR3nt: TGTGCCAGCAGCCTACTAGCTAATTCACCCCTCCACTTT
len: 13
abundance: once
v_gene: TRBV6-6
j_gene: TRBJ1-6
d_gene: NA

CDR3aa: CASSLAQGNTEAFF
CDR3nt: TGTGCCAGCAGCTTAGCACAGGGGAATACTGAAGCTTTCTTT
len: 14
abundance: NA
v_gene: TRBV7-9
j_gene: TRBJ1-1
d_gene: TRBD1

CDR3aa: CASSFRLANTEAFF
CDR3nt: TGCGCCAGCAGCTTTAGACTTGCGAACACTGAAGCTTTCTTT
len: 14
abundance: NA
v_gene: TRBV5-1
j_gene: TRBJ1-1
d_gene: NA

CDR3aa: CASSGGGAATEAFF
CDR3nt: TGCGCCAGCAGCGGGGGGGGCGCGGCCACTGAAGCTTTCTTT
len: 14
abundance: NA
v_gene: TRBV4-1
j_gene: TRBJ1-1
d_gene: NA

CDR3aa: CASSPGLMNTEAFF
CDR3nt: TGTGCCAGCAGCCCCGGACTCATGAACACTGAAGCTTTCTTT
len: 14
abundance: NA
v_gene: TRBV7-8
j_gene: TRBJ1-1
d_gene: NA

CDR3aa: CASSYVRGTPGVSNYGYTF
CDR3nt: TGTGCCAGCAGCTACGTTCGGGGGACTCCAGGAGTTTCTAACTATGGCTACACCTTC
len: 19
abundance: few
v_gene: TRBV6-6
j_gene: TRBJ1-2
d_gene: NA

CDR3aa: CARSIWAREYGYTF
CDR3nt: TGTGCCAGAAGCATTTGGGCGCGTGAGTATGGCTACACCTTC
len: 14
abundance: NA
v_gene: TRBV21-1
j_gene: TRBJ1-2
d_gene: NA

CDR3aa: CASSQRGASEDTQYF
CDR3nt: TGTGCCAGCAGTCAACGGGGGGCCTCTGAAGATACGCAGTATTTT
len: 15
abundance: NA
v_gene: TRBV6-5
j_gene: TRBJ2-3
d_gene: NA

CDR3aa: CASSQQRGAGGYTF
CDR3nt: TGTGCCAGCAGCCAACAACGGGGGGCTGGTGGCTACACCTTC
len: 14
abundance: NA
v_gene: TRBV14
j_gene: TRBJ1-2
d_gene: NA

CDR3aa: CASSLSLSANYGYTF
CDR3nt: TGCGCCAGCAGCCTAAGCCTGTCCGCTAACTATGGCTACACCTTC
len: 15
abundance: NA
v_gene: TRBV5-1
j_gene: TRBJ1-2
d_gene: NA

CDR3aa: CATTPIDRAQPQHF
CDR3nt: TGTGCCACCACCCCAATCGACAGGGCTCAGCCCCAGCATTTT
len: 14
abundance: NA
v_gene: TRBV19
j_gene: TRBJ1-5
d_gene: TRBD1

CDR3aa: CASSSITGTGGYEQYF
CDR3nt: TGTGCCAGCAGCTCTATAACCGGGACAGGCGGCTACGAGCAGTACTTC
len: 16
abundance: once
v_gene: TRBV7-8
j_gene: TRBJ2-7
d_gene: TRBD1

CDR3aa: CAIKWGHEQFF
CDR3nt: TGTGCCATCAAGTGGGGCCATGAGCAGTTCTTC
len: 11
abundance: NA
v_gene: TRBV5-8
j_gene: TRBJ2-1
d_gene: NA

CDR3aa: CASRPRGGSYNEQFF
CDR3nt: TGTGCCAGCAGGCCACGCGGGGGGAGCTACAATGAGCAGTTCTTC
len: 15
abundance: NA
v_gene: TRBV6-5
j_gene: TRBJ2-1
d_gene: TRBD2

CDR3aa: CASSMEGGGNQPQHF
CDR3nt: TGTGCCAGCAGTATGGAAGGGGGTGGCAATCAGCCCCAGCATTTT
len: 15
abundance: NA
v_gene: TRBV6-5
j_gene: TRBJ1-5
d_gene: NA

CDR3aa: CASRNINSNQPQHF
CDR3nt: TGTGCCAGCAGAAACATAAATAGCAATCAGCCCCAGCATTTT
len: 14
abundance: NA
v_gene: TRBV7-2
j_gene: TRBJ1-5
d_gene: NA

CDR3aa: CASSPDRGRDGYTF
CDR3nt: TGTGCCAGCAGCCCCGACAGGGGTAGGGATGGCTACACCTTC
len: 14
abundance: NA
v_gene: TRBV28
j_gene: TRBJ1-2
d_gene: TRBD1

CDR3aa: CASSGAGGIYEQYF
CDR3nt: TGTGCCAGCAGTGGTGCGGGGGGGATCTACGAGCAGTACTTC
len: 14
abundance: NA
v_gene: TRBV25-1
j_gene: TRBJ2-7
d_gene: TRBD2

CDR3aa: CASSTERGGTEAFF
CDR3nt: TGCGCCAGCAGTACAGAGCGTGGCGGGACTGAAGCTTTCTTT
len: 14
abundance: few
v_gene: TRBV4-1
j_gene: TRBJ1-1
d_gene: NA